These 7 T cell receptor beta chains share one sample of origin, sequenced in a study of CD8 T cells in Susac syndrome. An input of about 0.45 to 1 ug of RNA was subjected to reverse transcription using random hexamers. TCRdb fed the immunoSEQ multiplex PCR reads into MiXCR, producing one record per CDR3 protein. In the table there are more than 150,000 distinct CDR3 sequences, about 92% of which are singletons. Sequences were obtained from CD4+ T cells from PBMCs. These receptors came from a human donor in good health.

The CDR3 spells CSAVKLAATGELFF. The CDR3 DNA is TGCAGTGCCGTCAAACTAGCGGCCACCGGGGAGCTGTTTTTT. J is TRBJ2-2 and V is TRBV20-1; 8 bases map to TRBD2. CDR1 is DFQATT and CDR2 is SNEGSKA in the germline V gene (reference sequence). This CDR3 has 14 amino acids. The J segment lost 4 bases and the V segment lost 6 bases, leaving 7 bases of the junction unmatched.

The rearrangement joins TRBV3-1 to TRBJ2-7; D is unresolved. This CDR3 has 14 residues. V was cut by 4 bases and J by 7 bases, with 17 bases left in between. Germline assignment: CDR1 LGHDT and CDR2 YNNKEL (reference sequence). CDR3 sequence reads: CASSPSHTAGEQYF. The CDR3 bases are TGTGCCAGCAGCCCGAGCCACACGGCTGGGGAGCAGTACTTC.

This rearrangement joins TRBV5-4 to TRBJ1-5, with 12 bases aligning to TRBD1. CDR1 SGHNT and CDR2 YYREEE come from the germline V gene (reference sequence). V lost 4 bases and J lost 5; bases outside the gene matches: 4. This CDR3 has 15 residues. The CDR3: CASSEGTGGYQPQHF. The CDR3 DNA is TGTGCCAGCAGCGAAGGGACAGGGGGCTATCAGCCCCAGCATTTT.

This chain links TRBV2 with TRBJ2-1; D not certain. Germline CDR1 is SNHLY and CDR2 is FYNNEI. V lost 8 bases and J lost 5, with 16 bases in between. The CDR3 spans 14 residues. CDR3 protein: CASLRMDRDNEQFF. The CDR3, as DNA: TGTGCCAGCTTGCGAATGGACCGAGACAATGAGCAGTTCTTC.

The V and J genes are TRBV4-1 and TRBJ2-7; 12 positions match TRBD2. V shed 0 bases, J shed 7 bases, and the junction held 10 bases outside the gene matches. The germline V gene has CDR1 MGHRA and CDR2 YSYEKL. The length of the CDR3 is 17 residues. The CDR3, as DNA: TGCGCCAGCAGCCAAGATACAGCTAGCGGGAGGGCTACTGAGCAGTACTTC. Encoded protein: CASSQDTASGRATEQYF.

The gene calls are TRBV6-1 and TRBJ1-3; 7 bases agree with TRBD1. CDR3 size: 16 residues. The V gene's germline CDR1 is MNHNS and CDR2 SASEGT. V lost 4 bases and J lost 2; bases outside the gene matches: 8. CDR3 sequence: CASSVTGTGAGNTIYF. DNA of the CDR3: TGTGCCAGCAGTGTTACCGGAACAGGGGCTGGAAACACCATATATTTT.

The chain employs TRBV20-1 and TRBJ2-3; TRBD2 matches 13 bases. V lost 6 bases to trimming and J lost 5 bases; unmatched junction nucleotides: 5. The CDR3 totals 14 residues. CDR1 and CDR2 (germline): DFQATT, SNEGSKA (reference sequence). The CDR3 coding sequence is TGCAGTGCCGCCGGACTAGCGGGGGTAGATACGCAGTATTTT. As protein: CSAAGLAGVDTQYF.